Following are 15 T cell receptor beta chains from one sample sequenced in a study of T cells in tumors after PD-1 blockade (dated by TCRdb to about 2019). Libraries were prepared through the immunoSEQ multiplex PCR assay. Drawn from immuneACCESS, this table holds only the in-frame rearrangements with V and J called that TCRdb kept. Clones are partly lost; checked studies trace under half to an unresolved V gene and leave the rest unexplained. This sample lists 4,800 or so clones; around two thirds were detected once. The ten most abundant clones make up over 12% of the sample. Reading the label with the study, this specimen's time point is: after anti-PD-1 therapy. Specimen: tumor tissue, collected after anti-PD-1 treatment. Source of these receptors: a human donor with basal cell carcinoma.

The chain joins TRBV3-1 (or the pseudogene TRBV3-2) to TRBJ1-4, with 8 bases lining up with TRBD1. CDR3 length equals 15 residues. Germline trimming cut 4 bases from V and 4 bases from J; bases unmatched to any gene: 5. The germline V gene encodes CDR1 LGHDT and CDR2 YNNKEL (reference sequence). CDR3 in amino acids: CASSPGTGFNEKLFF. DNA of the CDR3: TGTGCCAGCAGCCCCGGGACAGGCTTTAATGAAAAACTGTTTTTT.

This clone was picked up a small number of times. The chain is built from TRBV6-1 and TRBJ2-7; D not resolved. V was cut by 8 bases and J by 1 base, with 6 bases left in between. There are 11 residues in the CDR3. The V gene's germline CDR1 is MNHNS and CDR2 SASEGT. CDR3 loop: CASQASYEQYF. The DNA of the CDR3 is TGTGCCAGCCAAGCGTCCTACGAGCAGTACTTC.

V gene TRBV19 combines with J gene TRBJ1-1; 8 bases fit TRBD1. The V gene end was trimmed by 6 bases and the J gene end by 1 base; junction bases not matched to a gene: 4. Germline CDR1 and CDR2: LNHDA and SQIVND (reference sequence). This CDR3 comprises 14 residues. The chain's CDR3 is CASRRTGRNTEAFF. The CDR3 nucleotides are TGTGCCAGTAGGAGGACAGGGCGGAACACTGAAGCTTTCTTT.

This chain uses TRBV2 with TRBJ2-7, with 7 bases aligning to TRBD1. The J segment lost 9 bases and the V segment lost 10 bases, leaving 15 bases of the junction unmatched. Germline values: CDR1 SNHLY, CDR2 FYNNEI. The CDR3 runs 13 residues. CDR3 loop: CATLRQGNRWQYF. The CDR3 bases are TGTGCCACCCTCCGACAGGGCAATCGGTGGCAGTACTTC.

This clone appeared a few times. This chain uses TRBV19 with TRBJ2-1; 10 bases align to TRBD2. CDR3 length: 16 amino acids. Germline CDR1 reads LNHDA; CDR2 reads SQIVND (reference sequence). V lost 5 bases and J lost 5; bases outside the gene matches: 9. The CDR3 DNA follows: TGTGCCAGTAGTCCCTGGGGACTAGCGAGGGACAATGAGCAGTTCTTC. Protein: CASSPWGLARDNEQFF. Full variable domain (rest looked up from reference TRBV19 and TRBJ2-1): DGGITQSPKYLFRKEGQNVTLSCEQNLNHDAMYWYRQDPGQGLRLIYYSQIVNDFQKGDIAEGYSVSREKKESFPLTVTSAQKNPTAFYLCASSPWGLARDNEQFFGPGTRLTVL.

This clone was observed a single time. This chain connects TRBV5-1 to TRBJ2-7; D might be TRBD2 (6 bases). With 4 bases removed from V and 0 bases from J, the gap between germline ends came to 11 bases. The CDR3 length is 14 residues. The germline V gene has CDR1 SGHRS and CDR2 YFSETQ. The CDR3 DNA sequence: TGCGCCAGCAGCCAAGGACTACCCTCCTACGAGCAGTACTTC. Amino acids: CASSQGLPSYEQYF.

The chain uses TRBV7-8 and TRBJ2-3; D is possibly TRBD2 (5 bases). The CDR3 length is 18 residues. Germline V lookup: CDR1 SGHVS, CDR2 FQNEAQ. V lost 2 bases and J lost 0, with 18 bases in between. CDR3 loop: CASSLRGSGETSTDTQYF. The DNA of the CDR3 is TGTGCCAGCAGCTTACGGGGTAGTGGCGAAACTAGCACAGATACGCAGTATTTT.

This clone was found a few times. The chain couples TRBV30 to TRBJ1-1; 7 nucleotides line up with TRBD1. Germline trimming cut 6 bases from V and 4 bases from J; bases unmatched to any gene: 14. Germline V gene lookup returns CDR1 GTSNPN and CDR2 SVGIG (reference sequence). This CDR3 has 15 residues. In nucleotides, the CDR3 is TGTGCCTGTCGGAGGGCAGACAGGGAAAGCACTGAAGCTTTCTTT. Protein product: CACRRADRESTEAFF.

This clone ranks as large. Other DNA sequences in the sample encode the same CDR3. The CDR3 region has the DNA TGTGCCAGCAGTGGGGGGGCCAACTCTGGAAACACCATATATTTT. Translation: CASSGGANSGNTIYF. This chain connects TRBV2 to TRBJ1-3, with D perhaps matching TRBD1 (6 bases). This CDR3 region has 15 residues. Trimming cost V 4 bases and J 0 bases, with 10 bases left between them. Germline V CDR1 and CDR2: SNHLY, FYNNEI.

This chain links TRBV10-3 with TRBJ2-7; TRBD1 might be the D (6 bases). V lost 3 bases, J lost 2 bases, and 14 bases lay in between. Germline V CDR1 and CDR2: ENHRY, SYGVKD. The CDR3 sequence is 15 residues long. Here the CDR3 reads CAISDPRQEPYEQYF. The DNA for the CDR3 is TGTGCCATCAGTGATCCCCGACAGGAACCCTACGAGCAGTACTTC.

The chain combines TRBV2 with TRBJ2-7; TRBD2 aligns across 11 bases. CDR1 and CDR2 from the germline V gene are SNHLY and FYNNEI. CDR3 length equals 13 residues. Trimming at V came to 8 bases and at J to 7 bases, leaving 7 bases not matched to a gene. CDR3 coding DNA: TGTGCCAGCGAACTAGCGGGGGTAGAGGAGCAGTACTTC. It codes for CASELAGVEEQYF.

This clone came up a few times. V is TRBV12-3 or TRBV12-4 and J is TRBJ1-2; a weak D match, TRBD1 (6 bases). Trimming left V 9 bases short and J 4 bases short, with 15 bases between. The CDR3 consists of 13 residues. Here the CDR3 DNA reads TGTGCCAGTACAGGGTCAATCGCCTATGGCTACACCTTC. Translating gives CASTGSIAYGYTF.

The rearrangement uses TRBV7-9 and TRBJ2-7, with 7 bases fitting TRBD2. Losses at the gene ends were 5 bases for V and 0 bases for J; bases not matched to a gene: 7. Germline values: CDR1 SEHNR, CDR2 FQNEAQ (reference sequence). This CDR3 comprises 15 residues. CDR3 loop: CASSIRDYTSYEQYF. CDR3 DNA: TGTGCCAGCAGCATCCGGGACTATACCTCCTACGAGCAGTACTTC. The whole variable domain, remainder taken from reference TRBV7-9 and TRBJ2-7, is DTGVSQNPRHKITKRGQNVTFRCDPISEHNRLYWYRQTLGQGPEFLTYFQNEAQLEKSRLLSDRFSAERPKGSFSTLEIQRTEQGDSAMYLCASSIRDYTSYEQYFGPGTRLTVT.

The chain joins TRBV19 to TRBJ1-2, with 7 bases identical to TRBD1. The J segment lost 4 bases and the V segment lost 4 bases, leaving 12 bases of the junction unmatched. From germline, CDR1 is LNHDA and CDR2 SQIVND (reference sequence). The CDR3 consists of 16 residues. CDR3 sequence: CASSTGFTGERYGYTF. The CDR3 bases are TGTGCCAGTAGTACGGGTTTCACAGGGGAGCGCTATGGCTACACCTTC.

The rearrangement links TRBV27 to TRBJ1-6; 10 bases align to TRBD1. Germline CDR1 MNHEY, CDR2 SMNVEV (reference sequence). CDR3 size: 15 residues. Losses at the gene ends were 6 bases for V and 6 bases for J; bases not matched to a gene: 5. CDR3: CASSLDRGLNSPLHF. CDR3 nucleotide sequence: TGTGCCAGCAGCCTCGACAGGGGGCTTAATTCACCCCTCCACTTT.